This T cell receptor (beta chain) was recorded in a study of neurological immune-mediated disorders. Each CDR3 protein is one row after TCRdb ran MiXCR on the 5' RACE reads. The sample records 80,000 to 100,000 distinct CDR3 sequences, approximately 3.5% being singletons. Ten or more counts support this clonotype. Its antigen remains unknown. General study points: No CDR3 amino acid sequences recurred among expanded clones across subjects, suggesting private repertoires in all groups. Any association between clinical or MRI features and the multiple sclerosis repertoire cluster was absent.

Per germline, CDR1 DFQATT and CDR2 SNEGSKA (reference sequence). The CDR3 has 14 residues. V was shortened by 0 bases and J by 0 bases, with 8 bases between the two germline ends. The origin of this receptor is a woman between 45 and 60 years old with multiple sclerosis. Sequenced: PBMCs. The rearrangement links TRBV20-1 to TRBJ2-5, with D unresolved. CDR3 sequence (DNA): TGCAGTGCTAGAGAAAAGTGGTACCAAGAGACCCAGTACTTC. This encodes CSAREKWYQETQYF.